These 18 T cell receptor beta chains were sequenced from one sample in a study of blood T cell repertoires in COVID-19. Some clones are missing from TCRdb's copy, which holds only in-frame ones; the method was immunoSEQ multiplex PCR. The sample has over 250,000 clones, 88% seen once. The sequenced sample consisted of peripheral blood. These receptor sequences come from a woman aged 35 to 49 who had recovered from COVID-19.

The V gene is TRBV5-1, the J gene TRBJ2-3; TRBD2 matches 9 bases. With 4 bases clipped from V and 0 bases from J, the junction kept 6 bases outside the gene matches. The CDR3 runs to 16 residues. Germline lookup yields CDR1 SGHRS and CDR2 YFSETQ. CDR3: CASSQGTSHSTDTQYF. The CDR3 DNA sequence: TGCGCCAGCAGCCAGGGGACTAGCCATAGCACAGATACGCAGTATTTT.

The chain joins TRBV10-3 to TRBJ2-3; 14 bases match TRBD2. The ends lost 10 bases at V and 6 bases at J; junction bases unmatched: 9. The length of the CDR3 is 15 residues. Germline loops: CDR1 ENHRY, CDR2 SYGVKD. The CDR3 DNA reads as TGTGCCACCGCCCCGACTAGCGGGAGGGCGGATACGCAGTATTTT. Translated, it gives CATAPTSGRADTQYF.

This chain joins TRBV7-8 and TRBJ2-5; D possibly corresponds to TRBD2 (6 bases). The ends were cut back, 5 bases at V and 7 bases at J, with 8 bases in the middle. Germline CDR1 and CDR2: SGHVS and FQNEAQ. The CDR3 is made up of 11 amino acids. The CDR3 is CASSQEGTQYF. The CDR3 nucleotides are TGTGCCAGCAGCCAGGAGGGGACCCAGTACTTC. Drawing the rest from reference TRBV7-8 and TRBJ2-5, the complete variable domain is GAGVSQSPRYKVAKRGQDVALRCDPISGHVSLFWYQQALGQGPEFLTYFQNEAQLDKSGLPSDRFFAERPEGSVSTLKIQRTQQEDSAVYLCASSQEGTQYFGPGTRLLVL.

J is TRBJ1-1 and V is TRBV18; TRBD1 might be the D (5 bases). Germline CDR1 KGHSH, CDR2 LQKENI. Trimming removed 4 bases from V and 4 bases from J, with 10 bases in between. The CDR3 extends over 13 amino acids. In DNA, the CDR3 is TGTGCCAGCTCACTAGTCGACAGCACTGAAGCTTTCTTT. It is translated as CASSLVDSTEAFF.

This chain connects TRBV7-9 to TRBJ1-1, with 7 bases that match TRBD1. Germline V gene lookup returns CDR1 SEHNR and CDR2 FQNEAQ (reference sequence). V was pared by 4 bases and J by 1 base, with 9 bases of the junction left unmatched. The CDR3 covers 16 residues. The CDR3 nucleotides are TGTGCCAGCAGCTCCTATCCGGACAGGAGGAACACTGAAGCTTTCTTT. Amino acid sequence: CASSSYPDRRNTEAFF.

This clone is a singleton in its sample. This sequence joins TRBV20-1 and TRBJ1-4; D not certain. This CDR3 comprises 10 residues. Trimming stripped 3 bases from V and 8 bases from J, with 4 bases between. Per the germline V gene, CDR1 is DFQATT and CDR2 is SNEGSKA (reference sequence). The DNA for the CDR3 is TGCAGTGCTAGTCGGGAAAAACTGTTTTTT. It yields the protein CSASREKLFF.

The V gene is TRBV6-5, the J gene TRBJ1-1; TRBD1 matches 11 bases. V lost 6 bases to trimming and J lost 6 bases; unmatched junction nucleotides: 6. The CDR3 contains 14 residues. Germline CDR1 reads MNHEY; CDR2 reads SVGAGI. CDR3 protein: CASRTGQGAPEAFF. The CDR3 nucleotides are TGTGCCAGCAGGACCGGACAGGGGGCCCCTGAAGCTTTCTTT.

The genes are TRBV5-4 and TRBJ1-4; weak D call: TRBD1 (5 bases). The CDR3 sequence is 15 residues long. In germline, CDR1 is SGHNT, CDR2 YYREEE (reference sequence). Trimming removed 0 bases at V and 4 bases at J, with 10 bases between. The CDR3 is CASSLGGELNEKLFF. The CDR3 DNA follows: TGTGCCAGCAGCTTGGGGGGGGAACTTAATGAAAAACTGTTTTTT.

The chain has TRBV5-1 and TRBJ1-6; D is uncertain. CDR1 is SGHRS and CDR2 is YFSETQ in the germline V gene. The CDR3 totals 12 residues. Trimming took 6 bases from V and 5 from J, leaving 6 bases between them. The CDR3 DNA sequence: TGCGCCAGCAAGACTAATAATTCACCCCTCCACTTT. Translated, it gives CASKTNNSPLHF.

V and J are TRBV11-3 and TRBJ2-2, with 8 bases that match TRBD2. This CDR3 region has 15 residues. V lost 7 bases to trimming and J lost 1 base; unmatched junction nucleotides: 5. Per germline, CDR1 SGHNT and CDR2 YENEEA. The CDR3 is CASTPGGVNTGELFF. CDR3 in DNA: TGTGCCAGCACCCCGGGGGGGGTGAACACCGGGGAGCTGTTTTTT.

The chain is built from TRBV7-3 and TRBJ2-2; TRBD2 matches 7 bases. Germline CDR1 and CDR2: SGHTA and FQGTGA. V shed 4 bases and J 7 bases; nucleotides not matched to a gene: 9. This CDR3 contains 15 residues. CDR3 sequence reads: CASSSRGRDFGELFF. CDR3 in DNA: TGTGCCAGCAGCTCCCGGGGGAGGGACTTCGGGGAGCTGTTTTTT.

This chain links TRBV6-1 with TRBJ2-2; possible D gene TRBD2, 6 bases. This CDR3 has 15 residues. V lost 1 base and J 7 bases, leaving 13 bases between the germline ends. The V gene's germline CDR1 is MNHNS and CDR2 SASEGT. The CDR3 reads CASSEVISGGGELFF. In DNA, the CDR3 is TGTGCCAGCAGTGAAGTGATTAGCGGAGGCGGGGAGCTGTTTTTT.

The sample holds one count of this clone. J is TRBJ2-2 and V is TRBV3-1 (or the pseudogene TRBV3-2), with 14 positions matching TRBD2. The CDR3 extends over 19 amino acids. In germline, CDR1 is LGHDT, CDR2 YNNKEL (reference sequence). Trimming cost V 5 bases and J 6 bases; bases outside gene matches: 14. CDR3 residues: CASSTQGRLAGGRPGELFF. The CDR3 nucleotides are TGTGCCAGCAGCACCCAGGGGAGACTAGCGGGAGGGCGACCCGGGGAGCTGTTTTTT.

The chain couples TRBV10-1 to TRBJ1-5; D call uncertain. The CDR3 contains 13 residues. Germline loops: CDR1 WNHNN, CDR2 SYGVQD (reference sequence). Deletions cut 2 bases from V and 1 base from J, with 3 bases between. CDR3 nucleotide sequence: TGCGCCAGCAGTGAGGAGAGCAATCAGCCCCAGCATTTT. Translating it yields CASSEESNQPQHF.

CDR3 loop: CASSRLAGEGNEQFF. For the CDR3, the DNA is TGTGCCAGCAGCCGACTAGCGGGAGAGGGCAATGAGCAGTTCTTC. The chain combines TRBV7-9 with TRBJ2-1; TRBD2 aligns across 12 bases. The CDR3 sequence is 15 residues long. The trim removed 5 bases at V and 6 bases at J, leaving 5 bases unmatched. The germline CDR1 and CDR2 sequences are SEHNR and FQNEAQ (reference sequence).

This rearrangement joins TRBV10-2 to TRBJ2-7; 10 bases align to TRBD1. This CDR3 is 15 amino acids long. Losses at the gene ends were 6 bases for V and 3 bases for J; bases not matched to a gene: 8. From germline, CDR1 is WSHSY and CDR2 SAAADI. The CDR3 spells CASSETGTGVYEQYV. In DNA, the CDR3 is TGCGCCAGCAGCGAGACCGGGACAGGGGTCTACGAGCAGTACGTC.

V gene TRBV7-9 combines with J gene TRBJ2-7; D possibly corresponds to TRBD1 (6 bases). CDR3 size: 12 residues. V lost 5 bases, J lost 6 bases, and 11 bases lay in between. Germline CDR1 and CDR2: SEHNR and FQNEAQ (reference sequence). The CDR3, as DNA: TGTGCCAGCAGCCCAGGGGTTTTCGAGCAGTACTTC. It is translated as CASSPGVFEQYF.

Regarding this clone: Other DNA sequences in the same sample also yield this CDR3. The chain has TRBV29-1 and TRBJ1-2; weak D call: TRBD1 (6 bases). The length of the CDR3 is 13 residues. V dropped 3 bases and J dropped 5 bases, with 13 bases sitting between them. From germline, CDR1 is SQVTM and CDR2 ANQGSEA. DNA for the CDR3: TGCAGCGTTGAGGGGGGGCAGGGGTATGGCTACACCTTC. Translated: CSVEGGQGYGYTF.